The sequence of this T cell receptor beta chain was determined in a study of shared clonotypes between healthy human individuals. Germline V CDR1 and CDR2: WNHNN, SYGVQD (reference sequence). The CDR3 is 14 amino acids. Trimming removed 4 bases from V and 5 bases from J; junction bases left unmatched: 7. A roughly 200 ng quantity of DNA, approximately 29,000 T cell genomes, went into the sorted-subset replicate PCRs. The table came from immunoSEQ multiplex PCR; TCRdb's copy has only in-frame clones and leaves some out. The sample holds fewer than 800,000 clones, roughly 94% seen once. Points on this clone: Its antigen is still unknown.

Regarding the study as a whole: Few donors limited the genetic and exposure-history diversity represented.

Naive-designated CD8 cells lacked CD45RO, were positively enriched for CCR7, and omitted terminally differentiated effector memory CD45RA+ cells. All participating donors were Caucasian adults from Nashville, Tennessee. This TCR was recovered from a man aged 30 to 39 in good health. This chain connects TRBV10-1 to TRBJ2-5, with 7 bases aligning to TRBD2. What was sequenced was naive CD8+ T cells sorted from blood. The DNA of the CDR3 is TGCGCCAGCAGTGCCTCAGGAGCGGGGGAGACCCAGTACTTC. This gives the protein CASSASGAGETQYF.